Presented here are 31 T cell receptor beta chains from one specimen sequenced in a study of T cells after yellow fever vaccination. From the 5' RACE reads, TCRdb called clonotypes with MiXCR, one entry per CDR3 protein. The sample lists hundreds of thousands of distinct CDR3 sequences; roughly 14% were seen once. The starting material was PBMCs, obtained on the day of the yellow fever booster vaccination. Receptors originate from a man aged 30-40 years who received the YFV17D yellow fever vaccine.

This clonotype turned up a few times. The chain is built from TRBV6-5 and TRBJ2-7; D ambiguous. Trimming removed 6 bases at V and 3 bases at J, with 9 bases between. The CDR3 runs 12 residues. CDR1 is MNHEY, CDR2 SVGAGI, per germline. CDR3 bases: TGTGCCAGCAGCCCGAATGTCTACGAGCAGTACTTC. Residues: CASSPNVYEQYF.

This clonotype was seen at least ten times. The rearrangement joins TRBV28 to TRBJ1-4; D is ambiguous. From germline, CDR1 is MDHEN and CDR2 SYDVKM. Trimming shortened V by 2 bases and J by 8 bases, and 6 bases separated the two germline ends. This CDR3 contains 12 residues. The CDR3 DNA follows: TGTGCCAGCAGTTTACCCGGCGAAAAACTGTTTTTT. Protein: CASSLPGEKLFF.

In its sample, this clonotype was seen many times. The chain joins TRBV20-1 to TRBJ2-1; D remains unclear. This CDR3 is built from 11 residues. Germline loops: CDR1 DFQATT, CDR2 SNEGSKA (reference sequence). The V end lost 7 bases, the J end lost 7 bases, and 11 bases lay between the germline ends. The CDR3 loop reads CSVLDVNEQFF. CDR3 in DNA: TGCAGTGTCCTCGATGTGAATGAGCAGTTCTTC.

This clonotype was counted only a few times. The chain carries TRBV4-2 and TRBJ2-7; 13 bases are shared with TRBD2. Germline V gene sequence: CDR1 LGHNA, CDR2 YNFKEQ. This CDR3 spans 16 amino acids. Germline trimming cut 3 bases from V and 5 bases from J; bases unmatched to any gene: 7. This chain's CDR3 is CASSHGGLAGDHEQYF. DNA of the CDR3: TGTGCCAGCAGCCACGGCGGACTAGCGGGAGACCACGAGCAGTACTTC.

J is TRBJ2-7 and V is TRBV18; 7 bases are a match to TRBD1. Germline CDR1 is KGHSH and CDR2 is LQKENI. Unmatched junction bases numbered 4, after V lost 2 bases and J lost 0 bases. The length of the CDR3 is 15 residues. This chain's CDR3 is CASSPGTAISYEQYF. The CDR3 bases are TGTGCCAGCTCACCAGGGACAGCTATCTCCTACGAGCAGTACTTC.

In DNA, the CDR3 is TGTGCCACCAGCAGAGAGAGGGGACTAGCGGGGGACACCGGGGAGCTGTTTTTT. The encoded protein is CATSRERGLAGDTGELFF. This chain uses TRBV15 with TRBJ2-2; 14 bases agree with TRBD2. The V gene end was trimmed by 0 bases and the J gene end by 3 bases; junction bases not matched to a gene: 3. Germline V gives CDR1 LNHNV, CDR2 YYDKDF (reference sequence). The CDR3 length is 18 residues.

This clonotype showed up just a few times. The gene calls are TRBV5-1 and TRBJ1-1; D is unresolved. The V gene lost 4 bases and the J gene lost 5 bases, with 15 bases spanning the gap. Germline V gives CDR1 SGHRS, CDR2 YFSETQ. The CDR3 spans 14 residues. The CDR3 sequence is CASSIPTEGTEAFF. The CDR3 nucleotides are TGCGCCAGCAGCATCCCGACGGAAGGAACTGAAGCTTTCTTT.

This chain uses TRBV5-4 with TRBJ2-1; 7 positions agree with TRBD1. Germline-derived CDR1 and CDR2 are SGHNT and YYREEE (reference sequence). The CDR3 has 16 amino acids. J gave up 4 bases and V 3 bases, and 10 bases lay outside the gene matches. CDR3 sequence: CASSWTGGKIYNEQFF. The CDR3 DNA follows: TGTGCCAGCAGCTGGACAGGCGGCAAAATTTACAATGAGCAGTTCTTC.

This clonotype was observed a handful of times. J is TRBJ2-5 and V is TRBV20-1; D unclear. This CDR3 is 14 amino acids long. The V end lost 0 bases, the J end lost 5 bases, and 13 bases lay between the germline ends. Germline CDR1 reads DFQATT; CDR2 reads SNEGSKA (reference sequence). This chain's CDR3 is CSARDSSVAETQYF. DNA for the CDR3: TGCAGTGCTAGAGATTCCTCGGTCGCTGAGACCCAGTACTTC.

This chain links TRBV20-1 with TRBJ2-3; 7 bases fit TRBD1. The V gene end was trimmed by 7 bases and the J gene end by 3 bases; junction bases not matched to a gene: 4. Germline V gene sequence: CDR1 DFQATT, CDR2 SNEGSKA (reference sequence). There are 12 residues in the CDR3. The CDR3 is CSETGLTDTQYF. The CDR3 DNA is TGCAGTGAGACAGGGTTGACAGATACGCAGTATTTT.

A note on this clonotype: The junction does not match germline at one end; this may be a read error. This chain uses TRBV10-3 with TRBJ2-1, with 8 bases matching TRBD2. The germline gives CDR1 ENHRY, CDR2 SYGVKD. This CDR3 spans 12 amino acids. The CDR3 here is CAISDPGTSHYF. In nucleotides, the CDR3 is TGTGCCATCAGTGATCCCGGGACTAGTCACTACTTC.

This clonotype was observed at least ten times. CDR3 in DNA: TGTGCCAGCAGCCCCGGGACAGGGGGCAACGAGCAGTACTTC. This codes for CASSPGTGGNEQYF. The chain carries TRBV7-9 and TRBJ2-7; 12 bases align to TRBD1. The CDR3 totals 14 residues. V shed 5 bases, J shed 5 bases, and the junction held 4 bases outside the gene matches. The germline gives CDR1 SEHNR, CDR2 FQNEAQ (reference sequence).

In regard to this clonotype: The junction differs from germline at one of its ends, possibly a read error. The chain recombines TRBV20-1 with TRBJ2-2, with 9 positions matching TRBD2. Germline CDR1 DFQATT, CDR2 SNEGSKA (reference sequence). The CDR3 length is 13 residues. CDR3 in amino acids: CSAGTSNTGELSF. In DNA form, the CDR3 reads TGCAGTGCTGGGACTAGCAACACCGGGGAGCTGTCTTTT.

The chain is built from TRBV7-8 and TRBJ2-7; weak D call: TRBD2 (5 bases). V lost 5 bases, J lost 4 bases, and 12 bases lay in between. Germline V gene data show CDR1 as SGHVS and CDR2 as FQNEAQ. CDR3 length equals 13 residues. Written as DNA, the CDR3 is TGTGCCAGCAGCATCGGGAACCGGTACGAGCAGTACTTC. Its protein is CASSIGNRYEQYF.

The rearrangement links TRBV7-8 to TRBJ2-1; D not resolved. The V gene's germline CDR1 is SGHVS and CDR2 FQNEAQ. V was clipped by 4 bases and J by 9 bases, with 13 bases between them. The CDR3 has 13 amino acids. The CDR3 loop is CASSSPLLGEQFF. The CDR3 DNA sequence: TGTGCCAGCAGCTCCCCCCTCTTGGGTGAGCAGTTCTTC.

V usage is TRBV12-3 or TRBV12-4 and J usage is TRBJ2-2; no firm D call. V was clipped by 3 bases and J by 9 bases, with 11 bases between them. The CDR3 sequence is 13 residues long. The CDR3 is CASSFFETRELFF. The CDR3 nucleotides are TGTGCCAGCAGTTTCTTCGAGACCCGGGAGCTGTTTTTT.

The chain is built from TRBV20-1 and TRBJ1-6; unclear D gene. The germline V gene encodes CDR1 DFQATT and CDR2 SNEGSKA (reference sequence). The V end lost 1 base, the J end lost 9 bases, and 16 bases lay between the germline ends. The CDR3 contains 15 residues. The CDR3 coding sequence is TGCAGTGCTAGAGCAGTGCGTGGCAGTGGTTCACCCCTCCACTTT. Its translation is CSARAVRGSGSPLHF.

The chain recombines TRBV4-3 with TRBJ2-1; 9 nucleotides agree with TRBD2. Germline CDR1 LGHNA, CDR2 YSLEER. J gave up 8 bases and V 0 bases, and 11 bases lay outside the gene matches. This CDR3 contains 17 residues. The CDR3 is CASSQESAGGPFHEQFF. CDR3 DNA sequence: TGCGCCAGCAGCCAAGAGTCGGCGGGAGGGCCTTTCCATGAGCAGTTCTTC.

This clonotype came up a few times. This chain connects TRBV14 to TRBJ2-7, with D possibly being TRBD1 (5 bases). This CDR3 region has 17 residues. Germline lookup yields CDR1 SGHDN and CDR2 FVKESK. V was pared by 2 bases and J by 6 bases, with 23 bases between. CDR3 loop: CASSQRTPRVTPCEQYF. CDR3 nucleotide sequence: TGTGCCAGCAGCCAAAGGACCCCCAGGGTTACGCCCTGCGAGCAGTACTTC.

Many counts were recorded for this clonotype. This chain joins TRBV28 and TRBJ2-7; 8 positions match TRBD1. This CDR3 region has 13 residues. Per the germline V gene, CDR1 is MDHEN and CDR2 is SYDVKM. Trimming at V came to 5 bases and at J to 3 bases, leaving 3 bases not matched to a gene. CDR3 protein: CASSPTGDYEQYF. Written as DNA, the CDR3 is TGTGCCAGCAGTCCGACAGGGGACTACGAGCAGTACTTC.

The chain is built from TRBV20-1 and TRBJ1-2; unclear D gene. Germline V gene lookup returns CDR1 DFQATT and CDR2 SNEGSKA (reference sequence). The CDR3 runs 13 residues. The ends were cut back, 8 bases at V and 4 bases at J, with 17 bases in the middle. The CDR3 reads CSPRTDRTYGYTF. Written as DNA, the CDR3 is TGCAGTCCCCGGACCGATCGAACCTATGGCTACACCTTC.

This clonotype has just a few counts. The chain has TRBV7-9 and TRBJ2-7, with D possibly called TRBD1 or TRBD2 (5 bases each). Germline V gives CDR1 SEHNR, CDR2 FQNEAQ (reference sequence). This CDR3 has 13 amino acids. Trimming pared 5 bases from V and 7 bases from J, leaving 15 bases between. The DNA for the CDR3 is TGTGCCAGCAGCCGGGACGCGAGTGGGGAGCAGTACTTC. This gives the protein CASSRDASGEQYF.

This clonotype was recorded a few times. This chain links TRBV5-1 with TRBJ1-1; weak D call: TRBD1 (5 bases). CDR1 and CDR2 from the germline V gene are SGHRS and YFSETQ. The V end was cut by 4 bases, the J end by 8 bases, with 18 bases between. The CDR3 spans 14 residues. Here the CDR3 DNA reads TGCGCCAGCAGCGAAGAGGGGACGCCCCTCGAAGCTTTCTTT. Amino acid sequence: CASSEEGTPLEAFF.

The gene calls are TRBV6-2 or TRBV6-3 and TRBJ2-1, with D perhaps TRBD1 (5 bases). Trimming pared 7 bases from V and 9 bases from J, leaving 25 bases between. The CDR3 loop spans 16 amino acids. Germline CDR1 reads MNHEY; CDR2 reads SVGEGT. The CDR3 region is CASTPPGKVGAVEQFF. The CDR3 DNA follows: TGTGCCAGCACTCCCCCCGGTAAGGTAGGGGCGGTTGAGCAGTTCTTC.

The sample holds a few counts of this clonotype. The chain employs TRBV29-1 and TRBJ2-1; D is ambiguous. Germline CDR1 SQVTM, CDR2 ANQGSEA. Trimming stripped 0 bases from V and 9 bases from J, with 9 bases between. There are 12 residues in the CDR3. DNA of the CDR3: TGCAGCGTTGAAGATCTTCGAGGTGAGCAGTTCTTC. Protein: CSVEDLRGEQFF.

This clonotype was observed a few times. V and J are TRBV12-3 or TRBV12-4 and TRBJ2-1, with 9 bases matching TRBD2. Germline trimming cut 5 bases from V and 6 bases from J; bases unmatched to any gene: 8. The CDR3 is 15 amino acids. The CDR3 bases are TGTGCCAGCAGTATCCCCGGGACTAGCCTCAATGAGCAGTTCTTC. Translated, it gives CASSIPGTSLNEQFF.

The gene calls are TRBV12-3 or TRBV12-4 and TRBJ1-6; maybe TRBD1 (6 bases). Trimming removed 7 bases at V and 9 bases at J, with 16 bases between. This CDR3 has 14 amino acids. The CDR3 sequence is CASNRRGAGSPLHF. The CDR3, as DNA: TGTGCCAGCAATCGTCGGGGGGCCGGTTCACCCCTCCACTTT.

This chain connects TRBV24-1 to TRBJ1-2; D possibly corresponds to TRBD1 (5 bases). CDR3 size: 12 residues. Germline loops: CDR1 KGHDR, CDR2 SFDVKD. V gave up 12 bases and J gave up 4 bases, with 14 bases separating them. The CDR3 nucleotides read TGTGCCGTCTCGACAGAGACCTATGGCTACACCTTC. It codes for CAVSTETYGYTF.

CDR3 bases: TGTGCCGGACTGACCTACCCCGGGACTAAGCCGGGTACGCAGTATTTT. Translation gives CAGLTYPGTKPGTQYF. The chain recombines TRBV7-2 with TRBJ2-3; 7 nucleotides line up with TRBD2. J gave up 8 bases and V 11 bases, and 22 bases lay outside the gene matches. The germline CDR1 and CDR2 sequences are SGHTA and FQGNSA. This CDR3 is built from 16 residues.

V gene TRBV4-3 combines with J gene TRBJ2-3, with D perhaps TRBD1 (5 bases). This CDR3 has 14 amino acids. Trimming shortened V by 4 bases and J by 5 bases, and 13 bases separated the two germline ends. Per germline, CDR1 LGHNA and CDR2 YSLEER. The CDR3 reads CASSLQGIQDTQYF. CDR3 coding DNA: TGCGCCAGCAGCCTCCAGGGTATTCAAGATACGCAGTATTTT.

This clonotype was picked up many times. This chain joins TRBV5-1 and TRBJ2-3; maybe TRBD2 (7 bases). The germline V gene encodes CDR1 SGHRS and CDR2 YFSETQ. The CDR3 has 15 amino acids. Between the trimmed V and J ends, which lost 0 bases and 5 bases, there was a span of 13 bases. The CDR3 region is CASSLAGGRQDTQYF. The CDR3, as DNA: TGCGCCAGCAGCTTGGCCGGGGGGCGACAAGATACGCAGTATTTT. Full variable domain (outside the CDR3, taken from reference TRBV5-1 and TRBJ2-3): KAGVTQTPRYLIKTRGQQVTLSCSPISGHRSVSWYQQTPGQGLQFLFEYFSETQRNKGNFPGRFSGRQFSNSRSEMNVSTLELGDSALYLCASSLAGGRQDTQYFGPGTRLTVL.